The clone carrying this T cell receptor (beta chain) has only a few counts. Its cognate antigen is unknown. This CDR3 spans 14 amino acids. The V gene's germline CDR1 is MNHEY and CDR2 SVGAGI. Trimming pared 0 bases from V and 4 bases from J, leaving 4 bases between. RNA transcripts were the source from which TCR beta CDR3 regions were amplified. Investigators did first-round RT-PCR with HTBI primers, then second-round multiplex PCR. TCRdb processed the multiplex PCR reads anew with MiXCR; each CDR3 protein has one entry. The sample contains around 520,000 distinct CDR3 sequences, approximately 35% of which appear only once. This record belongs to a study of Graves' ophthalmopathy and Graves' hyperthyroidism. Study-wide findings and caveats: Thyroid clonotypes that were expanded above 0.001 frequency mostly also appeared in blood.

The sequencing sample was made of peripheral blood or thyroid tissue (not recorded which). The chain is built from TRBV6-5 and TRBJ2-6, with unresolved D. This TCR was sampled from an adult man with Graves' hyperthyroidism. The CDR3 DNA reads TGTGCCAGCAGTTACTCGACAGGGGCCAACGTCCTGACTTTC. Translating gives CASSYSTGANVLTF.